This TCR beta chain was observed in a study of T cells after yellow fever vaccination. TCRdb processed the 5' RACE reads anew with MiXCR; each CDR3 protein has one entry. The sample carries under 500,000 distinct CDR3 sequences, under 20% recorded once. The CDR3 loop spans 15 amino acids. Between the trimmed V and J ends, which lost 4 bases and 8 bases, there was a span of 16 bases. Germline V gene sequence: CDR1 SGHDT, CDR2 YYEEEE. The TCR was taken from a man aged 18 to 29 who received the YFV17D yellow fever vaccine. The V and J genes are TRBV5-6 and TRBJ1-6; D not resolved. The source was PBMCs, collected before the yellow fever booster vaccination. The CDR3 loop is CASSPGVLRDSPLHF. The CDR3 DNA reads TGTGCCAGCAGCCCCGGAGTCCTTCGGGATTCACCCCTCCACTTT.